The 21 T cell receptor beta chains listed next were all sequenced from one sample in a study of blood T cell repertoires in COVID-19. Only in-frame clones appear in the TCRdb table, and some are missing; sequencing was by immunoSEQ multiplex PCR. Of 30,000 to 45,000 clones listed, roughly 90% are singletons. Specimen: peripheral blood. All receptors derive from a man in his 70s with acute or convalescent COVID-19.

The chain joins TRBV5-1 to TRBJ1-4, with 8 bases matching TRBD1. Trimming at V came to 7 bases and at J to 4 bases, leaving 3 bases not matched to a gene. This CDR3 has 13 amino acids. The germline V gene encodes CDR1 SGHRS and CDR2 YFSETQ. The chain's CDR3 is CASGQGYNEKLFF. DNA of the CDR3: TGCGCCAGCGGACAGGGATATAATGAAAAACTGTTTTTT.

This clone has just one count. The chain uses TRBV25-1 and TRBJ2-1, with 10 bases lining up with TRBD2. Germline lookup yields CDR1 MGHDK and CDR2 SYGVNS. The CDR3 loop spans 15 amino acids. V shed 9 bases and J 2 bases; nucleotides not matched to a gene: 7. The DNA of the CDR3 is TGTGCCAGGTTCCTTAGCGGGAGGACCTACAATGAGCAGTTCTTC. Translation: CARFLSGRTYNEQFF.

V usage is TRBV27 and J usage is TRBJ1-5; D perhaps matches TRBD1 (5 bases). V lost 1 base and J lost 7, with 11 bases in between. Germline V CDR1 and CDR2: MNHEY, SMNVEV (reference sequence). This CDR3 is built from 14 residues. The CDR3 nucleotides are TGTGCCAGCAGTTTATGGGGGGGTGGACAGCCCCAGCATTTT. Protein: CASSLWGGGQPQHF.

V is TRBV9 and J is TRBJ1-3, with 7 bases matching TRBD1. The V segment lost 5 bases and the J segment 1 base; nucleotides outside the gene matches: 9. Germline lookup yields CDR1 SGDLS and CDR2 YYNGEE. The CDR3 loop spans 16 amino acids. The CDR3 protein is CASSAGQVNSGNTIYF. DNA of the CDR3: TGTGCCAGCAGTGCAGGACAGGTTAATTCTGGAAACACCATATATTTT.

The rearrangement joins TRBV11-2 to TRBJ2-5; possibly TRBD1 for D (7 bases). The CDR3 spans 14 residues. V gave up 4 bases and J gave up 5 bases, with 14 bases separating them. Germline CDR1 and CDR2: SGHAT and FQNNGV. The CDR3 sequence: CASSSGPGGETQYF. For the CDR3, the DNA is TGTGCCAGCAGCTCAGGACCAGGGGGGGAGACCCAGTACTTC.

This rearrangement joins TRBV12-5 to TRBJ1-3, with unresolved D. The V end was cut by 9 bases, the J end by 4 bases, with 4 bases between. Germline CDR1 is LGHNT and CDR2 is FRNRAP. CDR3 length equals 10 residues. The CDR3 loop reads CASGGNTIYF. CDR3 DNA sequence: TGTGCTAGCGGGGGAAACACCATATATTTT.

The CDR3, as DNA: TGCAGCGTTGCACAGGGGGTAGAGACCCAGTACTTC. This translates into CSVAQGVETQYF. J is TRBJ2-5 and V is TRBV29-1; 8 bases match TRBD1. This CDR3 is 12 amino acids long. Germline-derived CDR1 and CDR2 are SQVTM and ANQGSEA. With 4 bases clipped from V and 4 bases from J, the junction kept 2 bases outside the gene matches.

The CDR3 protein is CASSQGTGSGNTIYF. The CDR3 DNA reads TGTGCCAGCAGCCAAGGTACGGGCTCTGGAAACACCATATATTTT. The chain carries TRBV3-1 (or the pseudogene TRBV3-2) and TRBJ1-3; D gene unclear. CDR1 is LGHDT and CDR2 is YNNKEL in the germline V gene (reference sequence). The CDR3 spans 15 residues. V gave up 1 base and J gave up 0 bases, with 7 bases separating them.

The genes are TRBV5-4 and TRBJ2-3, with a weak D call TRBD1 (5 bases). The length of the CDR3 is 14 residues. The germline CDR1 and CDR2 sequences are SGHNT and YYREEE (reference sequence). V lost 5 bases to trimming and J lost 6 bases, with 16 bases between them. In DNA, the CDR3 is TGTGCCAGCAGTTACGCTCAGGGTATCGATACGCAGTATTTT. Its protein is CASSYAQGIDTQYF.

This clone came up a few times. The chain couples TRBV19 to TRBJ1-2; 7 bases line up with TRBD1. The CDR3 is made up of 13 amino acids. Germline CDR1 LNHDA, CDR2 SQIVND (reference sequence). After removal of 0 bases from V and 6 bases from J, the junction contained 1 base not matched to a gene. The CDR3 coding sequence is TGTGCCAGTAGTATAGAAGGACAGGATGGCTACACCTTC. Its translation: CASSIEGQDGYTF. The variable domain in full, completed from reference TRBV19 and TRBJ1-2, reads DGGITQSPKYLFRKEGQNVTLSCEQNLNHDAMYWYRQDPGQGLRLIYYSQIVNDFQKGDIAEGYSVSREKKESFPLTVTSAQKNPTAFYLCASSIEGQDGYTFGSGTRLTVV.

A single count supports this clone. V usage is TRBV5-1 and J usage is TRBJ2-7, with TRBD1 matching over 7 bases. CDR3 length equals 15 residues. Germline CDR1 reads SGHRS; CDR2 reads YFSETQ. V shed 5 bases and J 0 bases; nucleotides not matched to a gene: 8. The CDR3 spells CASRYGTVSSYEQYF. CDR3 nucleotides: TGCGCCAGCAGGTACGGGACAGTGAGCTCCTACGAGCAGTACTTC.

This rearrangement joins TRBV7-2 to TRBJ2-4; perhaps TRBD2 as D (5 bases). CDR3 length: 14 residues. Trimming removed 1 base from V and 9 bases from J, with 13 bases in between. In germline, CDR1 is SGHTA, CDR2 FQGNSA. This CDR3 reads CASSLGRERGIQYF. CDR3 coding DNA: TGTGCCAGCAGCTTAGGACGGGAAAGAGGCATTCAGTACTTC.

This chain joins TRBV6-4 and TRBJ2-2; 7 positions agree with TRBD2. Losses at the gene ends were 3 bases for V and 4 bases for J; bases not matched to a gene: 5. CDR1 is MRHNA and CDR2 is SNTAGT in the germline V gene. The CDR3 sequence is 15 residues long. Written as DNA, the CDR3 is TGTGCCAGCAGTGATCGAGCTAGCGGCACCGGGGAGCTGTTTTTT. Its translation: CASSDRASGTGELFF.

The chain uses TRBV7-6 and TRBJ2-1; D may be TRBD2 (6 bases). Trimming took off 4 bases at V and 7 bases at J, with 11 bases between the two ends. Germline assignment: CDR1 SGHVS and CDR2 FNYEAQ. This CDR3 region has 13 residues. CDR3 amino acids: CASSSSGGNEQFF. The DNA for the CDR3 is TGTGCCAGCAGCTCTTCTGGGGGGAATGAGCAGTTCTTC. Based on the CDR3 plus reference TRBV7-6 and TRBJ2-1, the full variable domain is GAGVSQSPRYKVTKRGQDVALRCDPISGHVSLYWYRQALGQGPEFLTYFNYEAQQDKSGLPNDRFSAERPEGSISTLTIQRTEQRDSAMYRCASSSSGGNEQFFGPGTRLTVL.

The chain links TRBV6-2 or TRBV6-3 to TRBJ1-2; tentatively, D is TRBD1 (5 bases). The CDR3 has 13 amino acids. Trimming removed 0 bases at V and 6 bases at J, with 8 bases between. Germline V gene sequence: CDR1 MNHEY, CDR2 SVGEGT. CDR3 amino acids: CASSYSRANGYTF. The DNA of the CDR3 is TGTGCCAGCAGTTACTCCAGGGCCAATGGCTACACCTTC.

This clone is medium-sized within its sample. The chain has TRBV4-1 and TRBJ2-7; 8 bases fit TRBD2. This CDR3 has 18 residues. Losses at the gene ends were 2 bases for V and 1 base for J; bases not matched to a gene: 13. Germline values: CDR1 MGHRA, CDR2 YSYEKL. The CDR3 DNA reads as TGCGCCAGCAGCCAATGGCTCGGGGCGGGAGGAAATTCCTACGAGCAGTACTTC. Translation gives CASSQWLGAGGNSYEQYF.

For the CDR3, the DNA is TGTGCCAGCAGTATAGGGACATCACGGAGGAACTACGAGCAGTACTTC. Translation gives CASSIGTSRRNYEQYF. The rearrangement uses TRBV27 and TRBJ2-7, with D possibly matching TRBD1 (6 bases). CDR3 size: 16 residues. V was clipped by 5 bases and J by 3 bases, with 20 bases between them. Germline V CDR1 and CDR2: MNHEY, SMNVEV (reference sequence).

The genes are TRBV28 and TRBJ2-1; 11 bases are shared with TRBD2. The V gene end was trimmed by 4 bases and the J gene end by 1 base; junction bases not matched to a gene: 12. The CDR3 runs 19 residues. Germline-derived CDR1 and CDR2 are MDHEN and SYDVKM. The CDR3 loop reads CASSSRASTSGKSYNEQFF. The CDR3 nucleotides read TGTGCCAGCAGTTCGCGAGCCTCGACTAGCGGGAAATCCTACAATGAGCAGTTCTTC.

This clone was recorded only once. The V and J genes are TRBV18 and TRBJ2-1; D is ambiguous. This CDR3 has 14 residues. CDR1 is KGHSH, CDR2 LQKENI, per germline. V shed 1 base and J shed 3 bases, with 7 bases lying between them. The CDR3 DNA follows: TGTGCCAGCTCACCACTCTACGGCTACAATGAGCAGTTCTTC. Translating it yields CASSPLYGYNEQFF. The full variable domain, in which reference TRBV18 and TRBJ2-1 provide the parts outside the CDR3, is NAGVMQNPRHLVRRRGQEARLRCSPMKGHSHVYWYRQLPEEGLKFMVYLQKENIIDESGMPKERFSAEFPKEGPSILRIQQVVRGDSAAYFCASSPLYGYNEQFFGPGTRLTVL.

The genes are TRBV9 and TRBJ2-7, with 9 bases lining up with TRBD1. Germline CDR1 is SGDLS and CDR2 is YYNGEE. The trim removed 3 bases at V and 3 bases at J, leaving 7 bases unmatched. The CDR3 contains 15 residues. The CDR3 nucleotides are TGTGCCAGCAGCGACGGGACAGGGAACGTCTACGAGCAGTACTTC. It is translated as CASSDGTGNVYEQYF.

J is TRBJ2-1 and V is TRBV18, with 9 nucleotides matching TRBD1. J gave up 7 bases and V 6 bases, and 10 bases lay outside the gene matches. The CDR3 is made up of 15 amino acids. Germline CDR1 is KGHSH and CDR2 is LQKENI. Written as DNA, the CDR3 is TGTGCCAGCTCCCGCCGGACAGGGGATGTAAATGAGCAGTTCTTC. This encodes CASSRRTGDVNEQFF.